The clone carrying this TCR beta chain was recorded many times. Antigen unknown. V was pared by 3 bases and J by 5 bases, with 9 bases of the junction left unmatched. This CDR3 is 15 amino acids long. CDR1 is SGDLS, CDR2 YYNGEE, per germline. The sample is drawn from a study of CD8 T cells in ankylosing spondylitis. TCRdb redid the calling of the 5' RACE reads with MiXCR, one entry per CDR3 protein. Of 35,000 to 50,000 distinct CDR3 sequences listed, less than 4% were seen once; the top ten hold under 3.5%. Study-level findings and limits: Reports say disease-linked clones showed up significantly more in matched ankylosing spondylitis synovial fluid. CD8+ disease-linked clones were present at relatively low frequencies in blood. A TCR beta motif of 7 to 9 highly homologous variants seemed to mark ankylosing spondylitis blood.

Sequencing used blood, either unsorted or a sorted T cell fraction (not recorded which). The chain couples TRBV9 to TRBJ2-5; TRBD2 matches at 8 bases. The receptor was derived from a male donor with ankylosing spondylitis or in good health (not recorded which). The DNA for the CDR3 is TGTGCCAGCAGCGACGGGACTAGGGGGGGGGAGACCCAGTACTTC. Translating gives CASSDGTRGGETQYF.